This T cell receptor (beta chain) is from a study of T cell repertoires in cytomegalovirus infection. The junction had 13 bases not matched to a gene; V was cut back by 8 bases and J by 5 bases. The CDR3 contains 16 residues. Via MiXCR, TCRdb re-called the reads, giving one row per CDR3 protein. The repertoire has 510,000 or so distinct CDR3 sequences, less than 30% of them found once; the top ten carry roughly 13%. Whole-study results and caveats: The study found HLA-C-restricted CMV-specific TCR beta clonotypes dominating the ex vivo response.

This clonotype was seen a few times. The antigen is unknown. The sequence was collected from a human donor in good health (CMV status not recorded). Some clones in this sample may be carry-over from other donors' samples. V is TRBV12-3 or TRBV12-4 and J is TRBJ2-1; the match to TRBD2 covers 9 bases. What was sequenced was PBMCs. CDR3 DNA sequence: TGTGCCAGCCACGAAGGGGATGCGGGAGGGGACAATGAGCAGTTCTTC. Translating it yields CASHEGDAGGDNEQFF.